This T cell receptor (beta chain) was found in a study of blood T cells in healthy people across ages. Findings and limits, study-wide: Roughly linear age-related decline in beta diversity appeared, significant by age approximately 40.

This CDR3 has 15 amino acids. Trimming cost V 8 bases and J 6 bases; bases outside gene matches: 14. Germline V CDR1 and CDR2: SGHAT, FQNNGV. The use of a sample-barcoded 5' primer and a J-beta primer mix characterized a second PCR of roughly 7 to 11 cycles. TCRdb independently ran MiXCR on the 5' RACE reads; one entry per CDR3 protein. The repertoire holds 710,000 or so distinct CDR3 sequences, with 32% as singletons. Ten or more counts support this clonotype. Its target is not known. The TCR originated in an elderly woman in good health. The chain joins TRBV11-2 to TRBJ2-3, with 7 bases identical to TRBD2. The sequencing sample was made of blood. CDR3 DNA: TGTGCCAGCGGCCCCAGCGGGGTTGTAACGGATACGCAGTATTTT. It encodes CASGPSGVVTDTQYF.